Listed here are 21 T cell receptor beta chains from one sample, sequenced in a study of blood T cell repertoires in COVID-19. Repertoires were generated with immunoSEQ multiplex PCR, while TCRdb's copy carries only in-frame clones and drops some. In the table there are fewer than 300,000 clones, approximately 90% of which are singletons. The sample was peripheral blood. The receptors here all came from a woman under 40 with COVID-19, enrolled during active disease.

The CDR3 DNA sequence: TGCGCCAGCAGCTTGCCGGGGGACGAGCAGTACTTC. Its translation: CASSLPGDEQYF. This sequence joins TRBV5-1 and TRBJ2-7, with D possibly TRBD2 on 6 matching bases. The germline gives CDR1 SGHRS, CDR2 YFSETQ. The V end lost 1 base, the J end lost 5 bases, and 7 bases lay between the germline ends. The CDR3 is 12 amino acids.

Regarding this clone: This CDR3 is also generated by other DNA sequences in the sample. Here the CDR3 reads CASSLTGSSYEQYF. In DNA form, the CDR3 reads TGTGCCAGCAGCTTAACAGGGTCCTCCTACGAGCAGTACTTC. This rearrangement joins TRBV7-9 to TRBJ2-7, with D possibly being TRBD1 (6 bases). This CDR3 is built from 14 residues. The germline CDR1 and CDR2 sequences are SEHNR and FQNEAQ (reference sequence). V was shortened by 2 bases and J by 0 bases, with 8 bases between the two germline ends. Variable domain in full (rest from reference TRBV7-9 and TRBJ2-7): DTGVSQNPRHKITKRGQNVTFRCDPISEHNRLYWYRQTLGQGPEFLTYFQNEAQLEKSRLLSDRFSAERPKGSFSTLEIQRTEQGDSAMYLCASSLTGSSYEQYFGPGTRLTVT.

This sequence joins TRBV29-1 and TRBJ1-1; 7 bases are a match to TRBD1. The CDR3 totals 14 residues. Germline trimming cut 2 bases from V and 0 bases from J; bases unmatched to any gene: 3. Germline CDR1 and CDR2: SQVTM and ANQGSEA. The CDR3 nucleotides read TGCAGCGTTGAAAGGGGGCGGGTGAACACTGAAGCTTTCTTT. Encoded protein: CSVERGRVNTEAFF.

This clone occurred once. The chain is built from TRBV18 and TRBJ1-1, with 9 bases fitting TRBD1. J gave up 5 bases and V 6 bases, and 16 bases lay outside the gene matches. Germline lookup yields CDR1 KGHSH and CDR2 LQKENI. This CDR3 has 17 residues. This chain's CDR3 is CASSSMGQGLSFTEAFF. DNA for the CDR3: TGTGCCAGCTCGAGTATGGGACAGGGACTCTCATTTACTGAAGCTTTCTTT.

The CDR3 loop reads CASSGATNTEAFF. CDR3 sequence (DNA): TGTGCCAGCAGCGGGGCTACGAACACTGAAGCTTTCTTT. This chain links TRBV7-9 with TRBJ1-1, with a weak D call TRBD1 (5 bases). Between the trimmed V and J ends, which lost 5 bases and 1 base, there was a span of 8 bases. CDR1 SEHNR and CDR2 FQNEAQ come from the germline V gene (reference sequence). CDR3 length equals 13 residues.

Here the CDR3 reads CASSYVGTNNEQFF. Written as DNA, the CDR3 is TGTGCCAGCAGTTACGTGGGGACAAACAATGAGCAGTTCTTC. The V call is TRBV6-6, the J call TRBJ2-1; D may be TRBD1 (6 bases). The CDR3 covers 14 residues. Germline loops: CDR1 MNHNY, CDR2 SVGAGI (reference sequence). V was clipped by 2 bases and J by 5 bases, with 10 bases between them.

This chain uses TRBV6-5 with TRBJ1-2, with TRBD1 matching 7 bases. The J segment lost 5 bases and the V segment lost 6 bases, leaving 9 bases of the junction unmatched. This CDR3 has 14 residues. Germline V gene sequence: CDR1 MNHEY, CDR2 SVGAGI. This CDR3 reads CASREGASRYGYTF. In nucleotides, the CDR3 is TGTGCCAGCAGGGAGGGGGCCTCTAGGTATGGCTACACCTTC.

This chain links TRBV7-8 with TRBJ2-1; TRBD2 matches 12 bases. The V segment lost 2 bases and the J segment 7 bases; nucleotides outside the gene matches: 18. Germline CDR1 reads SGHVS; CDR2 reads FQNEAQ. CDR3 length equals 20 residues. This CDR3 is CASSLSRLAGVSRGKNEQFF. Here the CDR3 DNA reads TGTGCCAGCAGCTTATCCAGACTAGCGGGAGTCTCTCGGGGAAAAAATGAGCAGTTCTTC.

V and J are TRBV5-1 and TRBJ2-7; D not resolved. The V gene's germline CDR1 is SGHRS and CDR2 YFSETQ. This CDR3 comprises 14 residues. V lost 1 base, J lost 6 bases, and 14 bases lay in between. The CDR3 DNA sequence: TGCGCCAGCAGCTTGAACCTGGGCCCCCTCGAGCAGTACTTC. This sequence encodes CASSLNLGPLEQYF. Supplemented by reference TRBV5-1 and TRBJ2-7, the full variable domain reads KAGVTQTPRYLIKTRGQQVTLSCSPISGHRSVSWYQQTPGQGLQFLFEYFSETQRNKGNFPGRFSGRQFSNSRSEMNVSTLELGDSALYLCASSLNLGPLEQYFGPGTRLTVT.

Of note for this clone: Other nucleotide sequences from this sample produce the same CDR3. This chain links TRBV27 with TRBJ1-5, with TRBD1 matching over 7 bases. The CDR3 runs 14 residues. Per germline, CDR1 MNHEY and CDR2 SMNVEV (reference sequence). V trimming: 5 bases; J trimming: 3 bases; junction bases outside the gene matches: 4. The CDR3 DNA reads TGTGCCAGCAGTCGACAGGGATACAATCAGCCCCAGCATTTT. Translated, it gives CASSRQGYNQPQHF.

In DNA, the CDR3 is TGTGCCAGCAGCCAAGTCCGTGGACAGGGGGGCGAAAAACTGTTTTTT. Translated, it gives CASSQVRGQGGEKLFF. V and J are TRBV3-1 (or the pseudogene TRBV3-2) and TRBJ1-4; 10 positions match TRBD1. V dropped 1 base and J dropped 8; count of bases not matched to a gene: 7. The V gene's germline CDR1 is LGHDT and CDR2 YNNKEL (reference sequence). The CDR3 contains 16 residues.

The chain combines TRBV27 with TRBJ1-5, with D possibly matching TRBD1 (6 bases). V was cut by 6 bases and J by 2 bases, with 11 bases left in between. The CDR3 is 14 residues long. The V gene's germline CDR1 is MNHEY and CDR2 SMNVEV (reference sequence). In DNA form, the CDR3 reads TGTGCCAGCAGGGGGGCGGGGGGCAATCAGCCCCAGCATTTT. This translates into CASRGAGGNQPQHF.

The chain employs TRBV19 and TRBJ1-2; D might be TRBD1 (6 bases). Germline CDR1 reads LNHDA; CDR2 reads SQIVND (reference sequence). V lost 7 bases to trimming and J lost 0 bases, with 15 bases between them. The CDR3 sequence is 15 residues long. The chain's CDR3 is CASIPAGGPNYGYTF. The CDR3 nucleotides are TGTGCCAGTATCCCTGCGGGGGGCCCTAACTATGGCTACACCTTC. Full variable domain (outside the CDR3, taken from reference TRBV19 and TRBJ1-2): DGGITQSPKYLFRKEGQNVTLSCEQNLNHDAMYWYRQDPGQGLRLIYYSQIVNDFQKGDIAEGYSVSREKKESFPLTVTSAQKNPTAFYLCASIPAGGPNYGYTFGSGTRLTVV.

CDR3: CASTPGQGAGELFF. DNA of the CDR3: TGTGCCAGCACCCCGGGACAGGGGGCCGGGGAGCTGTTTTTT. The rearrangement joins TRBV6-4 to TRBJ2-2; 11 bases agree with TRBD1. The junction had 4 bases not matched to a gene; V was cut back by 7 bases and J by 6 bases. CDR1 and CDR2 (germline): MRHNA, SNTAGT. There are 14 residues in the CDR3.

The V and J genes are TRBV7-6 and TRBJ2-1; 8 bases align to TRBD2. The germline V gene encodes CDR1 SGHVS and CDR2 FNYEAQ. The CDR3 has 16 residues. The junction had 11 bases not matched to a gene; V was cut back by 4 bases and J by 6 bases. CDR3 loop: CASSSSPGTSFNEQFF. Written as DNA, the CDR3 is TGTGCCAGCAGCTCGTCTCCCGGGACTAGTTTCAATGAGCAGTTCTTC.

CDR3 DNA sequence: TGTGCCAGCAGCCAAGCGCCTCCAAGCGAAGGCCAAGAGACCCAGTACTTC. It specifies CASSQAPPSEGQETQYF. The chain couples TRBV3-1 (or the pseudogene TRBV3-2) to TRBJ2-5; D gene ambiguous. The V end lost 1 base, the J end lost 1 base, and 16 bases lay between the germline ends. Per germline, CDR1 LGHDT and CDR2 YNNKEL (reference sequence). CDR3 length: 17 amino acids.

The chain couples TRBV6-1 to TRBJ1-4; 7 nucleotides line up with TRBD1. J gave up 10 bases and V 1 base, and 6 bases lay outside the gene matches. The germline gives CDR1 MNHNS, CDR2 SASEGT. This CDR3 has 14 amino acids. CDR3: CASSEGQGLVKLFF. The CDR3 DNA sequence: TGTGCCAGCAGTGAAGGACAGGGTTTAGTAAAACTGTTTTTT.

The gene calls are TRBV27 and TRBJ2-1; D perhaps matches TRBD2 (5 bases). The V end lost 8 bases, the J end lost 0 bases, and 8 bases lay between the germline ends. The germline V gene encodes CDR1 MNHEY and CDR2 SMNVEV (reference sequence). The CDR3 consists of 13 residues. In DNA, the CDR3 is TGTGCCAGCCGGGGTTACTCCTACAATGAGCAGTTCTTC. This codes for CASRGYSYNEQFF.

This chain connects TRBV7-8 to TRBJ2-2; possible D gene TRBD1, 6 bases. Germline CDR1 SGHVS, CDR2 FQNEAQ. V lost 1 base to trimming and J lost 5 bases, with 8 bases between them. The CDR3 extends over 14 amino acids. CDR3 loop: CASSLVRGTGELFF. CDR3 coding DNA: TGTGCCAGCAGCTTAGTCAGGGGTACCGGGGAGCTGTTTTTT.

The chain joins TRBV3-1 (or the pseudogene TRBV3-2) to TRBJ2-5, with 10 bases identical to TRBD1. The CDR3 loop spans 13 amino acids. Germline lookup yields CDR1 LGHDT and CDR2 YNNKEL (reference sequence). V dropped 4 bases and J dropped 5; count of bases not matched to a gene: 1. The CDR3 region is CASSLGQGETQYF. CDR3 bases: TGTGCCAGCAGCCTGGGACAGGGGGAGACCCAGTACTTC.

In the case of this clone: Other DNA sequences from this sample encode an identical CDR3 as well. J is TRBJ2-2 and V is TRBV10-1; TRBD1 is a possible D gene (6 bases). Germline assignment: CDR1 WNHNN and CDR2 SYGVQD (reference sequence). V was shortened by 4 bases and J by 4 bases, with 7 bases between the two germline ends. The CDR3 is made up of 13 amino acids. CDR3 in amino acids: CASSAGVTGELFF. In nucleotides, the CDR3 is TGCGCCAGCAGTGCAGGGGTCACCGGGGAGCTGTTTTTT.